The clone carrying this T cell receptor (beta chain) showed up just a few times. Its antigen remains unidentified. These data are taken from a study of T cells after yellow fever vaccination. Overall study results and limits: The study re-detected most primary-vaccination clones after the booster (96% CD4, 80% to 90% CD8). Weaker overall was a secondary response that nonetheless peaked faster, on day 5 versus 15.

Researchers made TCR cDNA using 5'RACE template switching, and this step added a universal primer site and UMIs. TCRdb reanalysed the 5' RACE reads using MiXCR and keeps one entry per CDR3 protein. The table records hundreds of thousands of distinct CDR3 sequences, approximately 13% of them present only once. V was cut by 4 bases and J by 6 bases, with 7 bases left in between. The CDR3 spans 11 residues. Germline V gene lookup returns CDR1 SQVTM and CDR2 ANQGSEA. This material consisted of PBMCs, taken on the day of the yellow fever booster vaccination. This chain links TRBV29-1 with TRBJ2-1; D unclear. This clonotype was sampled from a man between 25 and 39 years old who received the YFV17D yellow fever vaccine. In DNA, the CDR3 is TGCAGCGTTGGGGCGATCAATGAGCAGTTCTTC. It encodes CSVGAINEQFF.